The rows below give T cell receptor beta chains drawn from one sample of a study of cytomegalovirus exposure and HLA in healthy donors. Assay used: immunoSEQ multiplex PCR; TCRdb lists only in-frame clones, some missing. The table lists about 200,000 clones, 75% to 85% of them singletons. The sequencing sample was made of PBMCs. The source is a woman in her thirties in good health and CMV-seropositive. Each CDR3 is given with its conserved first and last residue. Each record gives: CDR3 protein, CDR3 DNA, D gene, V gene, CDR3 length, clone size, J gene. The D gene is left open where the match is weak. Expanded clones are given a class, and other clones once, few, many or no size at all.

CAISESGGEQPQHF TGTGCCATCAGTGAGTCGGGGGGAGAACAGCCCCAGCATTTT . TRBV10-3 14 . TRBJ1-5
CASSPDRGPYEQYF TGTGCCAGCTCACCTGACAGGGGGCCCTACGAGCAGTACTTC TRBD1 TRBV18 14 . TRBJ2-7
CSVGGLASYEQYF TGCAGCGTTGGGGGACTAGCTTCCTACGAGCAGTACTTC TRBD2 TRBV29-1 13 few TRBJ2-7
CASSESEGGEKLFF TGTGCCAGCAGTGAATCGGAGGGTGGTGAAAAACTGTTTTTT . TRBV25-1 14 . TRBJ1-4
CASSLVQSNEQFF TGCGCCAGCAGCTTGGTCCAGTCCAATGAGCAGTTCTTC . TRBV5-1 13 . TRBJ2-1
CASSPRPRGGTEAFF TGTGCCAGCAGTCCGCGGCCCAGGGGCGGTACTGAAGCTTTCTTT . TRBV27 15 . TRBJ1-1
CASSELLGQGLTEAFF TGTGCCAGCAGTGAATTATTGGGACAGGGGCTCACTGAAGCTTTCTTT TRBD1 TRBV6-1 16 . TRBJ1-1
CASSPIIPNYGYTF TGTGCCAGCAGCCCTATCATACCTAACTATGGCTACACCTTC . TRBV9 14 . TRBJ1-2
CASSRNNRAYESQHF TGTGCCAGCAGTCGGAACAACAGGGCCTATGAGTCCCAGCATTTT . TRBV6-5 15 . TRBJ1-5
CASSPGTDRSSGNTIYF TGTGCCAGCAGCCCCGGGACAGATAGAAGCTCTGGAAACACCATATATTTT TRBD1 TRBV5-4 17 many TRBJ1-3
CASSEIGGPYEQYF TGTGCCAGCAGTGAAATAGGGGGACCCTACGAGCAGTACTTC . TRBV2 14 once TRBJ2-7
CASSFGLAAVDEQFF TGTGCCAGCAGCTTTGGCCTAGCGGCGGTGGATGAGCAGTTCTTC TRBD2 TRBV7-8 15 . TRBJ2-1
CASSVAPTGYEQYF TGTGCCAGCAGCGTAGCTCCGACAGGGTACGAGCAGTACTTC TRBD1 TRBV9 14 . TRBJ2-7
CASSRTLAGGYNEQFF TGCGCCAGCAGCCGAACACTAGCGGGAGGCTACAATGAGCAGTTCTTC TRBD2 TRBV5-1 16 . TRBJ2-1
CASSRRVLETSTDTQYF TGTGCCAGCAGCCGCCGGGTTTTAGAAACTAGCACAGATACGCAGTATTTT . TRBV5-6 17 . TRBJ2-3
CATRTGGKGEQYF TGTGCCACCCGGACAGGGGGCAAAGGCGAGCAGTACTTC TRBD1 TRBV28 13 . TRBJ2-7
CASSIAGLSYEQYF TGTGCCAGCAGTATAGCGGGACTCTCCTACGAGCAGTACTTC TRBD2 TRBV6-5 14 . TRBJ2-7
CSVEITYEQYF TGCAGCGTTGAAATTACCTACGAGCAGTACTTC . TRBV29-1 11 . TRBJ2-7
CASSVQSGSVVDEQFF TGTGCCAGTAGTGTCCAAAGCGGGAGCGTCGTCGATGAGCAGTTCTTC TRBD2 TRBV19 16 few TRBJ2-1
CASSRSGDGANVLTF TGTGCCAGCAGTCGTTCAGGGGACGGGGCCAACGTCCTGACTTTC . TRBV27 15 . TRBJ2-6
CASTPILPGSYEQYF TGTGCCAGCACCCCAATTCTCCCAGGTTCCTACGAGCAGTACTTC . TRBV28 15 . TRBJ2-7
CASSFAGGTGELFF TGCGCCAGCAGCTTCGCGGGGGGAACCGGGGAGCTGTTTTTT TRBD2 TRBV5-1 14 . TRBJ2-2
CATAGTGYNEQFF TGTGCTACTGCGGGGACAGGATACAATGAGCAGTTCTTC TRBD1 TRBV6-1 13 . TRBJ2-1
CASSLWGAEGAEAFF TGTGCCAGCAGTTTATGGGGAGCTGAAGGCGCTGAAGCTTTCTTT . TRBV27 15 . TRBJ1-1
CASRLAGVSWEQFF TGTGCCAGTAGACTAGCGGGAGTAAGTTGGGAGCAGTTCTTC TRBD2 TRBV5-4 14 . TRBJ2-1
CASSINQMSQPQHF TGTGCCAGTAGTATAAATCAAATGAGTCAGCCCCAGCATTTT . TRBV19 14 . TRBJ1-5
CASSLGSLGGLEQYF TGTGCCAGCAGCCTAGGTAGTCTAGGGGGCTTGGAGCAGTACTTC TRBD1 TRBV5-4 15 . TRBJ2-7
CASSEFMGRGSTSGSTDTQYF TGTGCCAGCAGTGAATTTATGGGCAGGGGATCGACTAGCGGGAGCACAGATACGCAGTATTTT TRBD2 TRBV2 21 few TRBJ2-3
CASSLSSGTLYNEQFF TGCGCCAGCAGCTTGTCCTCCGGGACACTCTACAATGAGCAGTTCTTC . TRBV5-1 16 . TRBJ2-1
CARGTGDATNEKLFF TGTGCCAGAGGGACAGGCGATGCAACTAATGAAAAACTGTTTTTT TRBD1 TRBV27 15 . TRBJ1-4
CASSLILGLATSYEQYF TGTGCCAGCAGCTTAATATTGGGACTAGCGACATCCTACGAGCAGTACTTC TRBD2 TRBV7-6 17 few TRBJ2-7
CAWWSAGDTIYF TGTGCCTGGTGGTCAGCAGGGGACACCATATATTTT . TRBV30 12 . TRBJ1-3
CASSRGGFAEAFF TGTGCCAGCAGTCGGGGGGGTTTCGCTGAAGCTTTCTTT . TRBV6-5 13 . TRBJ1-1
CASSLNAGGGGSYEQYF TGCGCCAGCAGCTTAAACGCCGGCGGTGGAGGTTCCTACGAGCAGTACTTC . TRBV5-1 17 . TRBJ2-7
CASSFSYNEQFF TGTGCCAGCAGCTTTTCATACAATGAGCAGTTCTTC . TRBV5-6 12 . TRBJ2-1
CASSPTAGTSASETQYF TGCGCCAGCAGCCCGACGGCCGGGACTAGCGCTAGCGAGACCCAGTACTTC TRBD2 TRBV5-1 17 once TRBJ2-5
CAWSELSSGFEQYF TGTGCCTGGAGTGAGCTGAGTTCGGGGTTCGAGCAGTACTTC . TRBV30 14 . TRBJ2-7
CASSTGTGLSEQYF TGTGCCAGTAGCACCGGGACAGGCTTATCGGAGCAGTACTTC TRBD1 TRBV19 14 . TRBJ2-7
CASSVDAGSGYEQYF TGTGCCAGCAGCGTAGATGCCGGGAGTGGGTACGAGCAGTACTTC . TRBV9 15 few TRBJ2-7
CASSPGLAEPNEQFF TGTGCCAGCAGCCCAGGGCTAGCGGAGCCGAATGAGCAGTTCTTC TRBD2 TRBV7-9 15 . TRBJ2-1
CASRLELGSYEQYF TGTGCCAGCAGATTGGAGTTGGGCTCCTACGAGCAGTACTTC . TRBV6-1 14 . TRBJ2-7
CASSPKDRGVYEQYF TGTGCCAGCAGTCCAAAGGACAGGGGGGTCTACGAGCAGTACTTC TRBD1 TRBV6-6 15 once TRBJ2-7
CASSTTSGSIDEQFF TGCGCCAGCAGCACTACTAGCGGGAGTATCGATGAGCAGTTCTTC TRBD2 TRBV5-1 15 . TRBJ2-1
CSANAVQTQYF TGCAGTGCTAACGCGGTCCAGACCCAGTACTTC . TRBV20-1 11 . TRBJ2-5
CASSLTSGSQNEQFF TGTGCCAGCAGCTTGACTAGCGGGAGTCAGAATGAGCAGTTCTTC TRBD2 TRBV5-8 15 . TRBJ2-1
CASSEAETPNYGYTF TGTGCCAGCAGTGAAGCAGAGACTCCTAACTATGGCTACACCTTC . TRBV2 15 . TRBJ1-2
CASRAEGQGANFF TGTGCCAGCAGAGCCGAGGGACAGGGGGCGAACTTCTTC TRBD1 TRBV2 13 . TRBJ2-1
CASSSGFSSYNEQFF TGTGCCAGCAGCTCAGGGTTTAGCTCCTACAATGAGCAGTTCTTC . TRBV13 15 . TRBJ2-1
CASSLAPSELAKNIQYF TGCGCCAGCAGCTTGGCGCCTAGCGAACTAGCCAAAAACATTCAGTACTTC . TRBV5-1 17 . TRBJ2-4